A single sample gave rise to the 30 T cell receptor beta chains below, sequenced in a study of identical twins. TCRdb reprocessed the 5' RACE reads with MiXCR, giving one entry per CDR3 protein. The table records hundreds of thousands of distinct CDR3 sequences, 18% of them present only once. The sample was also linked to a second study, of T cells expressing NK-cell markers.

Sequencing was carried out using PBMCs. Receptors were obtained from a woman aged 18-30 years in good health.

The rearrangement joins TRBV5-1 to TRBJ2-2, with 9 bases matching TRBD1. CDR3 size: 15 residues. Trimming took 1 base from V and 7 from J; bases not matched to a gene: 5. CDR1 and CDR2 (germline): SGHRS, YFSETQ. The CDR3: CASSLRDREGGELFF. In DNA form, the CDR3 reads TGCGCCAGCAGCTTGCGGGACAGGGAAGGCGGGGAGCTGTTTTTT. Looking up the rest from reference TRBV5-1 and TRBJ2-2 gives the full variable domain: KAGVTQTPRYLIKTRGQQVTLSCSPISGHRSVSWYQQTPGQGLQFLFEYFSETQRNKGNFPGRFSGRQFSNSRSEMNVSTLELGDSALYLCASSLRDREGGELFFGEGSRLTVL.

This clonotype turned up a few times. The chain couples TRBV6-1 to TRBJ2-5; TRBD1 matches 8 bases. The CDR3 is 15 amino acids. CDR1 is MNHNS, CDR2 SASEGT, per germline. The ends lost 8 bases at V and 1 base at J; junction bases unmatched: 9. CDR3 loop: CASGTGGYSQETQYF. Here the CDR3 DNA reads TGTGCCAGCGGAACAGGGGGATATTCCCAAGAGACCCAGTACTTC.

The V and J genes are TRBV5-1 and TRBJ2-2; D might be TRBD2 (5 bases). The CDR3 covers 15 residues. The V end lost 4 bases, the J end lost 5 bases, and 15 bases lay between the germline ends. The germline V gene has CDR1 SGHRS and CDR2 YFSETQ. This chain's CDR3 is CASSQIDTGTGELFF. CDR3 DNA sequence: TGCGCCAGCAGCCAAATCGACACGGGGACCGGGGAGCTGTTTTTT.

CDR3 in amino acids: CASSPRGRTYNEQFF. DNA of the CDR3: TGTGCCAGCAGTCCTCGGGGGAGGACCTACAATGAGCAGTTCTTC. V gene TRBV27 combines with J gene TRBJ2-1, with D perhaps matching TRBD2 (6 bases). Trimming took off 5 bases at V and 2 bases at J, with 13 bases between the two ends. CDR1 is MNHEY and CDR2 is SMNVEV in the germline V gene (reference sequence). The CDR3 has 15 residues.

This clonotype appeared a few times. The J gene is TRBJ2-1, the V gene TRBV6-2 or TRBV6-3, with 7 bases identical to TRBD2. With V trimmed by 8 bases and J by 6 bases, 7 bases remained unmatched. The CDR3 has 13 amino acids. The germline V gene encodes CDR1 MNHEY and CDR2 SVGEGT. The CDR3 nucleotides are TGTGCCAGCTCTTGGGGGGGTTCCAATGAGCAGTTCTTC. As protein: CASSWGGSNEQFF.

CDR3 protein: CATSTPRAGQGEQFF. The CDR3 bases are TGTGCCACCAGCACCCCCAGAGCGGGTCAAGGAGAGCAGTTCTTC. The chain links TRBV15 to TRBJ2-1, with D possibly TRBD2 on 6 matching bases. The germline CDR1 and CDR2 sequences are LNHNV and YYDKDF (reference sequence). V gave up 4 bases and J gave up 10 bases, with 20 bases separating them. The CDR3 extends over 15 amino acids.

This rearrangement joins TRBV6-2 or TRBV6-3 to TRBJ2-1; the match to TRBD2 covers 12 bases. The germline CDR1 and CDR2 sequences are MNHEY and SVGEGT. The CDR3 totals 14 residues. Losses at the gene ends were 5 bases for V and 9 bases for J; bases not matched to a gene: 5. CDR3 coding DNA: TGTGCCAGCAGTCGACTAGCGGGAGAGGTTGAGCAGTTCTTC. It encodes CASSRLAGEVEQFF.

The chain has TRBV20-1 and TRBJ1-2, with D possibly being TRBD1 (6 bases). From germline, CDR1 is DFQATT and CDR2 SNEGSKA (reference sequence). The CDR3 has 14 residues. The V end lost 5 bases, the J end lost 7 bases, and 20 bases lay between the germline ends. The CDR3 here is CSARDPTGLRGYTF. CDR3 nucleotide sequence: TGCAGTGCTCGCGACCCAACAGGGCTCCGTGGCTACACCTTC.

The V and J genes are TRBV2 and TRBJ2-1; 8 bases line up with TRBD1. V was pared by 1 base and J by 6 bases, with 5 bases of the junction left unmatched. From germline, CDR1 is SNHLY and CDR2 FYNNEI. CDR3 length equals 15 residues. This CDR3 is CASSEDRGSTNEQFF. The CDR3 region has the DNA TGTGCCAGCAGTGAAGACAGGGGGTCAACCAATGAGCAGTTCTTC.

The CDR3 DNA follows: TGTGCCAGCACTACCCTGTCGAGGGTAGGAGAGACCCAGTACTTC. Translated, it gives CASTTLSRVGETQYF. The chain links TRBV6-1 to TRBJ2-5, with a tentative D call TRBD2 (5 bases). Looked up from germline, CDR1 is MNHNS and CDR2 is SASEGT. Trimming left V 7 bases short and J 4 bases short, with 19 bases between. This CDR3 is 15 amino acids long.

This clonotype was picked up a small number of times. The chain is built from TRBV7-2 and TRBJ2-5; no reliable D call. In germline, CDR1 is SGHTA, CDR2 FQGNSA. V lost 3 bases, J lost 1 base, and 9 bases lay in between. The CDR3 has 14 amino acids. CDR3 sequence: CASSFNPGQETQYF. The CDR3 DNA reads TGTGCCAGCAGCTTTAACCCGGGCCAAGAGACCCAGTACTTC.

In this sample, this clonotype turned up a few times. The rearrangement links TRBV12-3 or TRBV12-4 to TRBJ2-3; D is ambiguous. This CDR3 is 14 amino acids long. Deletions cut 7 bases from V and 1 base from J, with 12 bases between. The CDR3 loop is CASKSMLGTDTQYF. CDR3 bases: TGTGCCAGCAAATCCATGCTAGGCACAGATACGCAGTATTTT.

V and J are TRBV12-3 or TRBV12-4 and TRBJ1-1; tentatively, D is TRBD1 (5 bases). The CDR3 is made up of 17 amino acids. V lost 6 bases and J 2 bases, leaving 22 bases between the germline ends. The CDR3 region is CASRSGLIGRLNTEAFF. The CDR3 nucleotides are TGTGCCAGCAGGTCAGGGCTTATCGGGCGGTTAAACACTGAAGCTTTCTTT.

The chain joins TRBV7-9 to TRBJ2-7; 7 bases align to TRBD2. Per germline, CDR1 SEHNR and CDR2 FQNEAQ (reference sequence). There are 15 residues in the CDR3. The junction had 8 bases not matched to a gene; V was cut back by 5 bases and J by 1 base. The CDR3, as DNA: TGTGCCAGCAGCCGGGGGGACGGACGATCCTACGAGCAGTACTTC. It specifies CASSRGDGRSYEQYF.

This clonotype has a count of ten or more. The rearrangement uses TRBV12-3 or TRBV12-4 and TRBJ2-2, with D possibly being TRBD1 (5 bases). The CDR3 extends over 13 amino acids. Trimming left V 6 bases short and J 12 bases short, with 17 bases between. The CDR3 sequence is CASRPDSYEQLFF. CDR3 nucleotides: TGTGCCAGCAGACCCGACAGCTATGAGCAGCTGTTTTTT.

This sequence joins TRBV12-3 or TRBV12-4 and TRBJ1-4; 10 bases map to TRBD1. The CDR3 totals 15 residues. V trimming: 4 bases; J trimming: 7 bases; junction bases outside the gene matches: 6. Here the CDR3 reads CASSSRQGAGEKLFF. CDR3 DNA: TGTGCCAGCAGTTCCCGACAGGGGGCCGGTGAAAAACTGTTTTTT.

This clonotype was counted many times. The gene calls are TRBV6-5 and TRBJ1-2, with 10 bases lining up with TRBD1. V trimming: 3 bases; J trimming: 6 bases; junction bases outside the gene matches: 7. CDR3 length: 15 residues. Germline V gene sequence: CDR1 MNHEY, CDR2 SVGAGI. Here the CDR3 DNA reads TGTGCCAGCAGTTATTGGGACAGGGGTGTGAATGGCTACACCTTC. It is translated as CASSYWDRGVNGYTF.

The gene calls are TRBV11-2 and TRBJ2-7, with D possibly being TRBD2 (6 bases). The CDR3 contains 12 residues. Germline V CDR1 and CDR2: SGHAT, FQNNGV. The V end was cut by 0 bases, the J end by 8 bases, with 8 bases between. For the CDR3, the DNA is TGTGCCAGCAGCTTAGATGGGGGGAAGCAGTACTTC. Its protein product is CASSLDGGKQYF.

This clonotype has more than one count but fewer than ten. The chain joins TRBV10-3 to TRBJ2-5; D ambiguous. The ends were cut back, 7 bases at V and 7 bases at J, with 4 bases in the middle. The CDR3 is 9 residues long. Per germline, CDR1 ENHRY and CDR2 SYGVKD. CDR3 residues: CAIKGTQYF. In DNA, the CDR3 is TGTGCCATCAAAGGGACCCAGTACTTC.

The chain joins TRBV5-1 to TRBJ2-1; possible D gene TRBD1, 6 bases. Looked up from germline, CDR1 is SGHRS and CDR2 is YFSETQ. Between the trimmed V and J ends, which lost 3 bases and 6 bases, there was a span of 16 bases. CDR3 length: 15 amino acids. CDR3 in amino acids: CASSSYRVGSNEQFF. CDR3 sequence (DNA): TGCGCCAGCAGCTCCTACAGGGTGGGTAGCAATGAGCAGTTCTTC.

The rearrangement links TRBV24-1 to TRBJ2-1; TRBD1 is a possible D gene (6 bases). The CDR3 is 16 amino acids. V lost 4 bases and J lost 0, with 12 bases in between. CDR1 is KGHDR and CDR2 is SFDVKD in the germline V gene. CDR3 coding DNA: TGTGCCACCAGTGAGGGGGACACCAGCTCCTACAATGAGCAGTTCTTC. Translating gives CATSEGDTSSYNEQFF.

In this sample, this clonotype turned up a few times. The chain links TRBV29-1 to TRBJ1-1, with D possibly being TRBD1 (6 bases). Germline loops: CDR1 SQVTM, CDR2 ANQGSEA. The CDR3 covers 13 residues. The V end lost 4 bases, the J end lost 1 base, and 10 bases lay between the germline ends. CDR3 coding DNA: TGCAGCGTTGCCGAACAGGGGAACACTGAAGCTTTCTTT. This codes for CSVAEQGNTEAFF.

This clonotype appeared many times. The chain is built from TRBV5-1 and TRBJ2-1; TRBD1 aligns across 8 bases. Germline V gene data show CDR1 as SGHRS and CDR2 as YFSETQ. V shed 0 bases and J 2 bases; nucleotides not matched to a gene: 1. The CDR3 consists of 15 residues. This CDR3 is CASSLEQGAYNEQFF. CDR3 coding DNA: TGCGCCAGCAGCTTGGAACAGGGGGCCTACAATGAGCAGTTCTTC.

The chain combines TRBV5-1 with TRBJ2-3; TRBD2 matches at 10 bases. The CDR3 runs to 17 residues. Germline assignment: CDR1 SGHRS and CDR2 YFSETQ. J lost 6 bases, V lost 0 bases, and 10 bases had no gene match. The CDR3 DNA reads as TGCGCCAGCAGCTTGGGTTTAAGCGGGGGGGCCTTGGATACGCAGTATTTT. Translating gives CASSLGLSGGALDTQYF. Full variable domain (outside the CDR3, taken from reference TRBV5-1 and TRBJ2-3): KAGVTQTPRYLIKTRGQQVTLSCSPISGHRSVSWYQQTPGQGLQFLFEYFSETQRNKGNFPGRFSGRQFSNSRSEMNVSTLELGDSALYLCASSLGLSGGALDTQYFGPGTRLTVL.

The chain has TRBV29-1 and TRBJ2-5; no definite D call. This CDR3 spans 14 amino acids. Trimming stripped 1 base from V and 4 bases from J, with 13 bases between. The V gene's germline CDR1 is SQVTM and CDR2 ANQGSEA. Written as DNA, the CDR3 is TGCAGCGTTGAAGGAACGGCCCTAGGAGAGACCCAGTACTTC. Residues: CSVEGTALGETQYF.

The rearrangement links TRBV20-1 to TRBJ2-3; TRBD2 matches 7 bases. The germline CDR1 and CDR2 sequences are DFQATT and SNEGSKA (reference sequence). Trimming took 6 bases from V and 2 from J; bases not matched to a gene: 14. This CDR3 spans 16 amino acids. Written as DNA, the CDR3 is TGCAGTGCCACTGGGGCTAGCGGACTATACACAGATACGCAGTATTTT. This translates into CSATGASGLYTDTQYF.

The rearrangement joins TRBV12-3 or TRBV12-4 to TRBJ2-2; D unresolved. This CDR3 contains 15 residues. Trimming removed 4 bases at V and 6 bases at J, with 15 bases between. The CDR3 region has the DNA TGTGCCAGCAGTTCAAGAGGACGGGCCGCCGGGGAGCTGTTTTTT. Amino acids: CASSSRGRAAGELFF.

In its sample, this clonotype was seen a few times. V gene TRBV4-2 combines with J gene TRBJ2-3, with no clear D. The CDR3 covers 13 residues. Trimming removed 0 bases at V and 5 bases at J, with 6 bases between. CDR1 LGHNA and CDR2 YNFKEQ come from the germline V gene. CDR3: CASSQDRVDTQYF. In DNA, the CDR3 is TGTGCCAGCAGCCAAGATAGGGTAGATACGCAGTATTTT.

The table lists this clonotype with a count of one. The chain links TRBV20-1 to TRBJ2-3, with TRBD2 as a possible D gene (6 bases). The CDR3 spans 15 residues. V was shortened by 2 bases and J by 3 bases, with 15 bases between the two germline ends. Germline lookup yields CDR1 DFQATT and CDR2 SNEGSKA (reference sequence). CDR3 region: CSARPGGIGTDTQYF. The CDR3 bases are TGCAGTGCTAGACCCGGGGGTATAGGGACAGATACGCAGTATTTT.

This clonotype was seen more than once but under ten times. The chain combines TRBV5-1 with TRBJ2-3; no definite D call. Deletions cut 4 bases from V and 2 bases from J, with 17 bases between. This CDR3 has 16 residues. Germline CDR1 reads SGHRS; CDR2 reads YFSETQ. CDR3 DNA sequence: TGCGCCAGCAGCGCTGGTACTTCGTCCCACACAGATACGCAGTATTTT. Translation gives CASSAGTSSHTDTQYF.